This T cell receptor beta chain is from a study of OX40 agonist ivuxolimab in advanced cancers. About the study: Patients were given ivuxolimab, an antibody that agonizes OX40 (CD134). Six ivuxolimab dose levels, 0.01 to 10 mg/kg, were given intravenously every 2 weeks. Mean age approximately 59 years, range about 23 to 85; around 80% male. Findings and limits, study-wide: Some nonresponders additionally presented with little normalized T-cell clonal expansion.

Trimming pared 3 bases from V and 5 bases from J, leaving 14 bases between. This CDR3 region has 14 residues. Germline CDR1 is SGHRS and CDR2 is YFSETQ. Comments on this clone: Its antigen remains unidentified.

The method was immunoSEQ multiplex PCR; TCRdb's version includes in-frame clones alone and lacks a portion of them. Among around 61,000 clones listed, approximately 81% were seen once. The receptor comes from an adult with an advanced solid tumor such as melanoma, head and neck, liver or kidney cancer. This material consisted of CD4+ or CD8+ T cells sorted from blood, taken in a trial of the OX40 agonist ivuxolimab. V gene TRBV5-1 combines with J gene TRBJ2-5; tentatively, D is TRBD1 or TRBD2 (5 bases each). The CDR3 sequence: CASSSMVGPETQYF. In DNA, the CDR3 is TGCGCCAGCAGCTCCATGGTGGGACCGGAGACCCAGTACTTC.